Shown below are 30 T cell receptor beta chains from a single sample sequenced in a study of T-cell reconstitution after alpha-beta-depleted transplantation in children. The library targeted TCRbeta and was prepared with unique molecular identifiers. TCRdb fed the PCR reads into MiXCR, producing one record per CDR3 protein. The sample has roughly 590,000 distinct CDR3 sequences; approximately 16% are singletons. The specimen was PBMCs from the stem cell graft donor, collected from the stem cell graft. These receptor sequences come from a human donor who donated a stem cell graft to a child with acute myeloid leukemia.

This CDR3 reads CASSLGLAGSYEQYV. DNA for the CDR3: TGCGCCAGCAGCTTAGGACTAGCGGGGTCCTACGAGCAGTACGTC. J is TRBJ2-7 and V is TRBV5-1; TRBD2 aligns across 12 bases. Trimming cost V 2 bases and J 1 base; bases outside gene matches: 1. This CDR3 has 15 amino acids. The germline CDR1 and CDR2 sequences are SGHRS and YFSETQ.

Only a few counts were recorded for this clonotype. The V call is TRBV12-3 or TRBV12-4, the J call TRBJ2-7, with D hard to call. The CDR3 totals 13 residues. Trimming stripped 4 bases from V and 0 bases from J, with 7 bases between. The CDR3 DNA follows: TGTGCCAGCAGTTGGCAGAACTCCTACGAGCAGTACTTC. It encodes CASSWQNSYEQYF.

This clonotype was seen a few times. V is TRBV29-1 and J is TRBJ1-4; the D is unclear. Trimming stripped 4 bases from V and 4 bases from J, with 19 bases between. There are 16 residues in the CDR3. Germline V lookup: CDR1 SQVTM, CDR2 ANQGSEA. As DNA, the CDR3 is TGCAGCGTTGTTCTCGAGACGGGGAGTTATAATGAAAAACTGTTTTTT. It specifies CSVVLETGSYNEKLFF.

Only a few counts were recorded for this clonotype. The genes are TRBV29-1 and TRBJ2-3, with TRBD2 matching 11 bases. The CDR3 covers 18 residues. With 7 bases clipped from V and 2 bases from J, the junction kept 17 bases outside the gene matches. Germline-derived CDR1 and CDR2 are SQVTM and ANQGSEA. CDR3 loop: CSGADSGGAEQFTDTQYF. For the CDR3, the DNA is TGCAGCGGTGCGGATAGCGGGGGGGCCGAGCAGTTCACAGATACGCAGTATTTT.

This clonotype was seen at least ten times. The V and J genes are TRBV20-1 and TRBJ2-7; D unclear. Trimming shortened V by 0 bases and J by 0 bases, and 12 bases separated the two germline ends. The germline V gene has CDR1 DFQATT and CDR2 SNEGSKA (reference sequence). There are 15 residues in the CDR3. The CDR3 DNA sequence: TGCAGTGCTAGAGATATGGCCTTCCCCTCCTACGAGCAGTACTTC. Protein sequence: CSARDMAFPSYEQYF.

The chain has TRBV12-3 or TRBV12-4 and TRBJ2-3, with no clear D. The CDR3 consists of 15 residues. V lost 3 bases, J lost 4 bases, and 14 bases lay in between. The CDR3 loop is CASSFEAGGADTQYF. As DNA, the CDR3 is TGTGCCAGCAGTTTTGAGGCAGGCGGCGCAGATACGCAGTATTTT.

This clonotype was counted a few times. CDR3: CASSPRSGGSYNEQFF. CDR3 sequence (DNA): TGTGCCAGCAGCCCGAGGAGCGGGGGGTCATACAATGAGCAGTTCTTC. V is TRBV7-9 and J is TRBJ2-1; 9 bases match TRBD2. J was trimmed by 4 bases and V by 5 bases; bases with no gene match: 9. CDR3 size: 16 residues. In germline, CDR1 is SEHNR, CDR2 FQNEAQ (reference sequence).

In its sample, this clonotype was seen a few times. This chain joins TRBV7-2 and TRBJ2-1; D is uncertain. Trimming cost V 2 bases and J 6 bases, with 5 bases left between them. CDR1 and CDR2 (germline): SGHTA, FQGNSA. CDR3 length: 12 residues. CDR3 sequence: CASSLRLNEQFF. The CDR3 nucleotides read TGTGCCAGCAGCTTAAGACTCAATGAGCAGTTCTTC. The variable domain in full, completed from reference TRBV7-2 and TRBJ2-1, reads GAGVSQSPSNKVTEKGKDVELRCDPISGHTALYWYRQSLGQGLEFLIYFQGNSAPDKSGLPSDRFSAERTGGSVSTLTIQRTQQEDSAVYLCASSLRLNEQFFGPGTRLTVL.

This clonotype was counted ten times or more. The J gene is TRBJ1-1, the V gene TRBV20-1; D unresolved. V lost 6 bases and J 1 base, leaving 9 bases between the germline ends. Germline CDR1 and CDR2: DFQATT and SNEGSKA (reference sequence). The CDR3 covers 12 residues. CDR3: CSASDPNTEAFF. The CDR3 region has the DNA TGCAGTGCCTCGGACCCGAACACTGAAGCTTTCTTT.

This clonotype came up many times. The CDR3 is CSANRAAADNEQFF. CDR3 sequence (DNA): TGCAGTGCCAATAGGGCGGCAGCGGACAATGAGCAGTTCTTC. This chain joins TRBV20-1 and TRBJ2-1; perhaps TRBD2 as D (5 bases). The CDR3 has 14 residues. CDR1 and CDR2 (germline): DFQATT, SNEGSKA (reference sequence). The V end was cut by 6 bases, the J end by 5 bases, with 17 bases between.

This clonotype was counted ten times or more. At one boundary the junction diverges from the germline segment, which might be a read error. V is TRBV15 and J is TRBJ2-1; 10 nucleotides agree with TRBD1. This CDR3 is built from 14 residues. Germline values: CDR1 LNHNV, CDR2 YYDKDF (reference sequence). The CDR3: CATSRGDRGNEQFF. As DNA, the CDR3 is TGTGCCACCAGTAGAGGGGACAGGGGCAATGAGCAGTTCTTC.

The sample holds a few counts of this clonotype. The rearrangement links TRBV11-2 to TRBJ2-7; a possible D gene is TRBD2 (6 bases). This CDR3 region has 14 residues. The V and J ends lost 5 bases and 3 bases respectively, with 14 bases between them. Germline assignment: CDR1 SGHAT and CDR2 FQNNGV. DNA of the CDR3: TGTGCCAGCAGCCGCGCGGGGAGCGACTACGAGCAGTACGTC. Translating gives CASSRAGSDYEQYV.

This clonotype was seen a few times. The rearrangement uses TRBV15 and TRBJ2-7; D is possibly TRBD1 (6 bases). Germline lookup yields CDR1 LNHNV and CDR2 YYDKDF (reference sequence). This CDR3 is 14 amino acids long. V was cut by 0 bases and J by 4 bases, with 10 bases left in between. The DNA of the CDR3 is TGTGCCACCAGCAGAGAGGGGGCTGGGTACGAGCAGTACTTC. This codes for CATSREGAGYEQYF.

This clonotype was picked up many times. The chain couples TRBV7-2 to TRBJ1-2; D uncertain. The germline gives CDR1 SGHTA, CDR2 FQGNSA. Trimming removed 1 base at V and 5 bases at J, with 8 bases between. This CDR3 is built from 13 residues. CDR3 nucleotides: TGTGCCAGCAGCTTAGTTCAGTTATATGGCTACACCTTC. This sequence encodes CASSLVQLYGYTF. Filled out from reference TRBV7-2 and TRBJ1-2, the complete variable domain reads GAGVSQSPSNKVTEKGKDVELRCDPISGHTALYWYRQSLGQGLEFLIYFQGNSAPDKSGLPSDRFSAERTGGSVSTLTIQRTQQEDSAVYLCASSLVQLYGYTFGSGTRLTVV.

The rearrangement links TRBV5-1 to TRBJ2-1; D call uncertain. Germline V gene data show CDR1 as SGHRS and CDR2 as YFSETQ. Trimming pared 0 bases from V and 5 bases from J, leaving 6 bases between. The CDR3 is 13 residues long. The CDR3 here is CASSLEVHNEQFF. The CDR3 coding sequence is TGCGCCAGCAGCTTGGAGGTCCACAATGAGCAGTTCTTC.

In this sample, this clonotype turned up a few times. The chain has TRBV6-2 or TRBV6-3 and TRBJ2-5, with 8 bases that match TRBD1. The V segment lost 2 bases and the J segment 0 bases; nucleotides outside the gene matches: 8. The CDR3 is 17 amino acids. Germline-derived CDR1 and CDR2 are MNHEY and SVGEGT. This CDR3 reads CASSYELDRANQETQYF. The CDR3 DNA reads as TGTGCCAGCAGTTACGAATTGGACAGGGCCAACCAAGAGACCCAGTACTTC.

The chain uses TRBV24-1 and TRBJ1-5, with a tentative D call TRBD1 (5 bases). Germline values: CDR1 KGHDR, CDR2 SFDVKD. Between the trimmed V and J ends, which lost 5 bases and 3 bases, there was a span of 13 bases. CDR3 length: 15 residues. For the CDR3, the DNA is TGTGCCACCAGTGGGGGGTCGGGAGACAATCAGCCCCAGCATTTT. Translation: CATSGGSGDNQPQHF.

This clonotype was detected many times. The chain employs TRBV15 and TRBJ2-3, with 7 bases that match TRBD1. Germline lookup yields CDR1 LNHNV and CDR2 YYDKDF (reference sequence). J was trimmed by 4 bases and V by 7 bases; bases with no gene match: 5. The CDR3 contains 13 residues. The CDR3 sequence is CATTNRGSDTQYF. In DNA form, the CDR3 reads TGTGCCACCACCAACAGGGGCTCAGATACGCAGTATTTT.

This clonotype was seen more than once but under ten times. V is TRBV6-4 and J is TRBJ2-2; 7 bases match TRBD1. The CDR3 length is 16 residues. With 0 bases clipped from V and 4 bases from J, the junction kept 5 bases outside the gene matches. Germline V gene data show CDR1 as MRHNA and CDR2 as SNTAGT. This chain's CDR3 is CASSDSGGRGTGELFF. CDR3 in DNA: TGTGCCAGCAGTGACTCAGGGGGCCGGGGCACCGGGGAGCTGTTTTTT.

For the CDR3, the DNA is TGTGCCAGCAGTTTATGGGCGGGACAGGCCCCCCGGGAGACCCAGTACTTC. This encodes CASSLWAGQAPRETQYF. The chain carries TRBV28 and TRBJ2-5; 8 bases align to TRBD1. V lost 0 bases and J lost 5; bases outside the gene matches: 11. CDR1 is MDHEN and CDR2 is SYDVKM in the germline V gene. The CDR3 sequence is 17 residues long.

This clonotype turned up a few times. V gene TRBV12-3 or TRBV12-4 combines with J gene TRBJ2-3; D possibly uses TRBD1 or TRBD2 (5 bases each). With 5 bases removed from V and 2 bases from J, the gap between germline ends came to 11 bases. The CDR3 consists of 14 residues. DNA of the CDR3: TGTGCCAGCAGTCCGGGACCAAACACAGATACGCAGTATTTT. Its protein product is CASSPGPNTDTQYF.

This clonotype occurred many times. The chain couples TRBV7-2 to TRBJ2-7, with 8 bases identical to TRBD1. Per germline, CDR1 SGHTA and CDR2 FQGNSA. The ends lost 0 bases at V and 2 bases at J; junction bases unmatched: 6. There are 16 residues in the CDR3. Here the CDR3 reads CASSLAGTGAPYEQYF. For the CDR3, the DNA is TGTGCCAGCAGCTTAGCGGGGACAGGAGCTCCCTACGAGCAGTACTTC.

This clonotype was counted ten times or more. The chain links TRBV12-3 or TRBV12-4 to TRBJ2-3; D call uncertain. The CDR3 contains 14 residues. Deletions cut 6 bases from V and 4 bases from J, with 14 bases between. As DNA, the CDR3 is TGTGCCAGCAGGACGATCGGTGGAGCAGATACGCAGTATTTT. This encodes CASRTIGGADTQYF.

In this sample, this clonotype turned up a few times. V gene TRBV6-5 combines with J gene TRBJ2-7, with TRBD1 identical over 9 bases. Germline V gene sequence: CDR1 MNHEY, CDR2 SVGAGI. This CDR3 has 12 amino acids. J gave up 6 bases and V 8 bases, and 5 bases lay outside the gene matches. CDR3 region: CASRDRVSEQYF. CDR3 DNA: TGTGCCAGCCGGGACAGGGTCAGCGAGCAGTACTTC.

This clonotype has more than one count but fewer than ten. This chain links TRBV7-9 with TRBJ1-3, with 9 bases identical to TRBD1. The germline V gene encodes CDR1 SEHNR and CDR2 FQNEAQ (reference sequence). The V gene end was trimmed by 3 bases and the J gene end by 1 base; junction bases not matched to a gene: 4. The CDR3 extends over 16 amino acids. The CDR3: CASSFRDRASGNTIYF. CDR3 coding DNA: TGTGCCAGCAGCTTCCGGGACAGGGCATCTGGAAACACCATATATTTT.

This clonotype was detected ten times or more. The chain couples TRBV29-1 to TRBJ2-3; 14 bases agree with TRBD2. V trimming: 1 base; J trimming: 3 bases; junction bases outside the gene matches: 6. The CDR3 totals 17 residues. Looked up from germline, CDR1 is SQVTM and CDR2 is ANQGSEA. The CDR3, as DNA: TGCAGCGTTGAAGCCCCGGGACTAGCGGGGGATACAGATACGCAGTATTTT. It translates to CSVEAPGLAGDTDTQYF.

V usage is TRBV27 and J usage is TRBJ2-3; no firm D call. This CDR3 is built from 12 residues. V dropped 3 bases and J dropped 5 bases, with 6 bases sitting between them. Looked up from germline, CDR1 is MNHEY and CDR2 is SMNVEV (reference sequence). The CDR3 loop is CASSFGKDTQYF. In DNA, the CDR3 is TGTGCCAGCAGTTTTGGTAAAGATACGCAGTATTTT.

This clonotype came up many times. The chain's CDR3 is CASSSGPDTQYF. In DNA, the CDR3 is TGTGCCAGCAGTTCTGGACCAGATACGCAGTATTTT. The rearrangement links TRBV12-3 or TRBV12-4 to TRBJ2-3; D gene ambiguous. V gave up 4 bases and J gave up 4 bases, with 6 bases separating them. The CDR3 sequence is 12 residues long.

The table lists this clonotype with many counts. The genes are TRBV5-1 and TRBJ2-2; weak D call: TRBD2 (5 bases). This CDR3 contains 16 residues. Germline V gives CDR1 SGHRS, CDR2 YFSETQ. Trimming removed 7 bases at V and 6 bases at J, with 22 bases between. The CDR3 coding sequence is TGCGCCAGCCCCCAGCTCCGGGGATCTCAGGCCGGGGAGCTGTTTTTT. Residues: CASPQLRGSQAGELFF.

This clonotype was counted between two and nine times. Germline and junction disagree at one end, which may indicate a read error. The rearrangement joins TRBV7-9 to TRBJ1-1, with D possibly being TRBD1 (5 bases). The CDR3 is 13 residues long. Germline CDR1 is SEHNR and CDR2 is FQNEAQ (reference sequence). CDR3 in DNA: TGTGCCAGCAGCTGGACACTGAACACTGAAGTTTTCTTT. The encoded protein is CASSWTLNTEVFF.